This T cell receptor beta chain was sequenced during a study of CD8 T cells in Susac syndrome. Sequencing of TCR beta drew on CD8+ and CD4+ T cells from blood. RNA in amounts of about 0.45 to 1 ug was reverse transcribed with random hexamers. An immunoSEQ multiplex PCR amplified TCR beta CDR3 over 54 Vbeta and 13 Jbeta. TCRdb processed the immunoSEQ multiplex PCR reads anew with MiXCR; each CDR3 protein has one entry. Altogether over 100,000 distinct CDR3 sequences are present, 85% to 95% being singletons, with the ten largest covering 0.11% to 0.15%. Sample: CD4+ T cells from PBMCs. This clonotype originated in a human donor in good health.

The CDR3 reads CATSREGTGNWQFF. The CDR3, as DNA: TGTGCCACCAGCAGAGAGGGGACAGGTAATTGGCAGTTCTTC. The chain has TRBV15 and TRBJ2-1, with 8 bases lining up with TRBD1. The CDR3 contains 14 residues. The V and J ends lost 0 bases and 12 bases, in that order; junction bases with no gene match: 7. Looked up from germline, CDR1 is LNHNV and CDR2 is YYDKDF (reference sequence).